This paragraph reports one T cell receptor beta chain. Original methodology: Amplification of reference gene primers was used by the study to estimate nucleated cell counts. Using immunoSEQ multiplex PCR, the repertoire was profiled, and TCRdb retains in-frame clones only, with some absent. V and J calls and clone size are those listed in that table; D and trimming were worked out from the DNA. This sample has roughly 410,000 clones; roughly 90% occur once, and the top ten carry roughly 1.4%. V shed 8 bases, J shed 3 bases, and the junction held 6 bases outside the gene matches. CDR1 is MNHEY, CDR2 SVGAGI, per germline. CDR3 length: 13 amino acids. This sample was taken from a study of blood T cell repertoires in COVID-19. Study-wide context: Whether acute or convalescent, the COVID-19 samples came from the United States, Italy and Spain. In each case, the material was cDNA or gDNA derived from T cells, B-cell-depleted T cells, or PBMCs.

Patients at the Seattle site were enrolled during active infection and followed longitudinally. The genes are TRBV6-5 and TRBJ2-7, with 8 bases lining up with TRBD1. The receptor was isolated from a woman between 40 and 50 years old with COVID-19, enrolled during active disease. Sequenced: peripheral blood. In nucleotides, the CDR3 is TGTGCCAGCGGAGAACAGGGGGACTACGAGCAGTACTTC. It yields the protein CASGEQGDYEQYF.